A selection of T cell receptor beta chains follows, all from one sample in a study of blood T cell repertoires in COVID-19. Produced via immunoSEQ multiplex PCR; TCRdb's table is partial and in-frame only. This sample yields a few hundred thousand clones, of which around four fifths are seen a single time; roughly 1.1% belongs to the top ten. The sequenced material came from peripheral blood. These receptors were collected from a woman in her forties or fifties with acute or convalescent COVID-19. Each CDR3 is given without its conserved first and last residue. Part of the rows lack a size; the others show once, few, many or a class for expanded clones.

>NA|TRBV18
ASSQGQGTEQF
>many|TRBV19
ASSLDGTVNEKLF
>NA|TRBV18
ASSPLGGTDTQY
>NA|TRBV30
AWRQGNTEAF
>NA|TRBV19
ASSADTGRLSQPQH
>few|TRBV25-1
ASSETRTEAF
>NA|TRBV12-3/TRBV12-4
ASSSLGGGEAF
>NA|TRBV4-1
ASSQDHIGQGSQPQH
>NA|TRBV5-4
ASSRDRDGTQY
>NA|TRBV2
ASIREPNSPLH
>NA|TRBV5-1
ASSSESSYNEQF
>NA|TRBV30
AWSTGLSNTEAF
>NA|TRBV6-5
ASRARGEQY
>NA|TRBV11-2
ASCQSTGALAETQY